This entry lists 27 T cell receptor beta chains sequenced from one sample in a study of CD8 T cells in ankylosing spondylitis. Points from the study as a whole: For ankylosing spondylitis blood, a TCR beta motif of 7 to 9 highly homologous variants appeared characteristic.

Each CDR3 protein is one row after TCRdb ran MiXCR on the 5' RACE reads. The sample includes about 540,000 distinct CDR3 sequences, 9.5% to 15% of them seen just once. These receptors are not linked to any known antigen. The specimen sequenced was blood, either unsorted or a sorted T cell fraction (not recorded which). Receptors originate from a male donor with ankylosing spondylitis.

This clonotype was observed a few times. The gene calls are TRBV5-6 and TRBJ1-2; weak D call: TRBD1 (5 bases). The CDR3 loop spans 16 amino acids. The germline V gene encodes CDR1 SGHDT and CDR2 YYEEEE. The V and J ends lost 2 bases and 5 bases respectively, with 19 bases between them. CDR3 protein: CASSFKGSNGPYGYTF. The CDR3 bases are TGTGCCAGCAGCTTTAAGGGGAGTAACGGGCCGTATGGCTACACCTTC.

J is TRBJ1-5 and V is TRBV6-1; D may be TRBD1 (6 bases). Germline lookup yields CDR1 MNHNS and CDR2 SASEGT. V was cut by 6 bases and J by 1 base, with 13 bases left in between. The CDR3 totals 15 residues. The CDR3 is CASSSPGQSNQPQHF. The CDR3, as DNA: TGTGCCAGCAGCTCCCCGGGACAAAGCAATCAGCCCCAGCATTTT.

This clonotype occurred a few times. CDR3 DNA sequence: TGTGCCAGCAGCCCGGACAGGGCTCTTGAAGCTTTCTTT. It encodes CASSPDRALEAFF. V usage is TRBV5-8 and J usage is TRBJ1-1; TRBD1 matches 8 bases. Trimming took 4 bases from V and 7 from J; bases not matched to a gene: 6. Germline V lookup: CDR1 SGHTS, CDR2 YDEGEE. The CDR3 length is 13 residues.

This clonotype came up a few times. J is TRBJ1-2 and V is TRBV5-1; 8 nucleotides line up with TRBD1. Germline assignment: CDR1 SGHRS and CDR2 YFSETQ. The V gene end was trimmed by 1 base and the J gene end by 8 bases; junction bases not matched to a gene: 10. This CDR3 contains 15 residues. The CDR3 DNA reads as TGCGCCAGCAGCTTGAGGCAGGGGGCCGTTTCGGGCTACACCTTC. The encoded protein is CASSLRQGAVSGYTF.

This clonotype turned up a few times. The chain couples TRBV29-1 to TRBJ2-2; TRBD1 might be the D (6 bases). In germline, CDR1 is SQVTM, CDR2 ANQGSEA. V gave up 7 bases and J gave up 3 bases, with 15 bases separating them. The CDR3 is 14 residues long. This chain's CDR3 is CSGKGAGDTGELFF. The CDR3 DNA follows: TGCAGCGGGAAGGGAGCAGGGGACACCGGGGAGCTGTTTTTT.

This clonotype was recorded at least ten times. The rearrangement links TRBV27 to TRBJ2-2, with D possibly matching TRBD1 (6 bases). Per the germline V gene, CDR1 is MNHEY and CDR2 is SMNVEV (reference sequence). The CDR3 totals 14 residues. Deletions cut 2 bases from V and 8 bases from J, with 12 bases between. CDR3 nucleotides: TGTGCCAGCAGTTTACAGGGGACGGTTGGGGAGCTGTTTTTT. It translates to CASSLQGTVGELFF.

This sequence joins TRBV7-7 and TRBJ2-5, with 14 positions matching TRBD2. The CDR3 extends over 17 amino acids. J gave up 4 bases and V 5 bases, and 9 bases lay outside the gene matches. CDR1 is SSHAT, CDR2 FNYEAQ, per germline (reference sequence). CDR3 residues: CASSPGLAGVGRETQYF. The CDR3 nucleotides are TGTGCCAGCAGCCCGGGACTAGCGGGAGTCGGTCGAGAGACCCAGTACTTC.

This clonotype has ten or more counts. This chain uses TRBV12-3 or TRBV12-4 with TRBJ2-3; D is perhaps TRBD1 (5 bases). CDR3 length: 16 amino acids. Trimming shortened V by 3 bases and J by 3 bases, and 16 bases separated the two germline ends. CDR3 region: CASSFILMGRTDTQYF. CDR3 nucleotides: TGTGCCAGCAGTTTCATTTTGATGGGGCGGACAGATACGCAGTATTTT.

The table lists this clonotype with a few counts. The chain combines TRBV20-1 with TRBJ2-3; D possibly corresponds to TRBD2 (6 bases). CDR1 and CDR2 from the germline V gene are DFQATT and SNEGSKA (reference sequence). The CDR3 covers 13 residues. V was shortened by 4 bases and J by 1 base, with 9 bases between the two germline ends. The CDR3 DNA is TGCAGTGCTAAGGCTAGCGGCACAGATACGCAGTATTTT. Protein product: CSAKASGTDTQYF.

The chain recombines TRBV11-3 with TRBJ1-1, with D hard to call. This CDR3 spans 14 amino acids. Trimming left V 3 bases short and J 5 bases short, with 13 bases between. Germline V CDR1 and CDR2: SGHNT, YENEEA. DNA for the CDR3: TGTGCCAGCAGCTTCGAACTCAGAGGAACTGAAGCTTTCTTT. Encoded protein: CASSFELRGTEAFF.

Only a few counts were recorded for this clonotype. This chain joins TRBV6-1 and TRBJ2-2, with 16 bases that match TRBD2. The germline gives CDR1 MNHNS, CDR2 SASEGT. V lost 5 bases and J lost 6; bases outside the gene matches: 3. The CDR3 has 16 amino acids. In nucleotides, the CDR3 is TGTGCCAGCAGTACGGGACTAGCGGGAGGGGCCGGGGAGCTGTTTTTT. It yields the protein CASSTGLAGGAGELFF.

In its sample, this clonotype was seen a few times. V usage is TRBV10-2 and J usage is TRBJ2-2; 9 bases align to TRBD1. Germline V CDR1 and CDR2: WSHSY, SAAADI. The CDR3 contains 15 residues. The V segment lost 6 bases and the J segment 3 bases; nucleotides outside the gene matches: 5. The CDR3 reads CASRLGQGDTGELFF. Written as DNA, the CDR3 is TGCGCCAGCAGATTGGGACAGGGCGACACCGGGGAGCTGTTTTTT.

J is TRBJ1-1 and V is TRBV19; the match to TRBD1 covers 7 bases. CDR1 and CDR2 from the germline V gene are LNHDA and SQIVND (reference sequence). The CDR3 length is 17 residues. After removal of 7 bases from V and 3 bases from J, the junction contained 17 bases not matched to a gene. The CDR3 bases are TGTGCCAGTACCCCTAAGGGGGCAGAGTGGGGCTACACTGAAGCTTTCTTT. Residues: CASTPKGAEWGYTEAFF.

This clonotype was counted between two and nine times. The genes are TRBV5-4 and TRBJ2-1, with TRBD2 matching over 10 bases. The V segment lost 0 bases and the J segment 7 bases; nucleotides outside the gene matches: 4. CDR3 length: 15 residues. Germline lookup yields CDR1 SGHNT and CDR2 YYREEE (reference sequence). The CDR3: CASSLASGSGNEQFF. Written as DNA, the CDR3 is TGTGCCAGCAGCTTGGCTAGCGGGAGTGGGAATGAGCAGTTCTTC.

At least ten counts were recorded for this clonotype. The chain uses TRBV5-1 and TRBJ2-1; weak D call: TRBD2 (6 bases). Germline V lookup: CDR1 SGHRS, CDR2 YFSETQ. With 5 bases removed from V and 6 bases from J, the gap between germline ends came to 24 bases. This CDR3 contains 17 residues. CDR3 in amino acids: CASSPGVAVPRGNEQFF. CDR3 coding DNA: TGCGCCAGCAGTCCCGGGGTAGCGGTTCCGCGGGGCAATGAGCAGTTCTTC.

The J gene is TRBJ1-1, the V gene TRBV7-9; 7 bases fit TRBD1. Germline assignment: CDR1 SEHNR and CDR2 FQNEAQ (reference sequence). The CDR3 has 14 amino acids. Germline trimming cut 5 bases from V and 5 bases from J; bases unmatched to any gene: 8. CDR3 amino acids: CASSLFQGETEAFF. As DNA, the CDR3 is TGTGCCAGCAGCCTTTTCCAGGGGGAAACTGAAGCTTTCTTT.

In its sample, this clonotype was seen many times. The rearrangement links TRBV29-1 to TRBJ1-5, with 8 bases that match TRBD1. Germline CDR1 and CDR2: SQVTM and ANQGSEA. There are 13 residues in the CDR3. V was pared by 6 bases and J by 4 bases, with 5 bases of the junction left unmatched. DNA for the CDR3: TGCAGCGTCCAGGACAGGGCAAATCAGCCCCAGCATTTT. It encodes CSVQDRANQPQHF. Full variable domain (outside the CDR3, taken from reference TRBV29-1 and TRBJ1-5): SAVISQKPSRDICQRGTSLTIQCQVDSQVTMMFWYRQQPGQSLTLIATANQGSEATYESGFVIDKFPISRPNLTFSTLTVSNMSPEDSSIYLCSVQDRANQPQHFGDGTRLSIL.

The rearrangement links TRBV3-1 to TRBJ2-1, with 8 bases fitting TRBD2. CDR1 and CDR2 from the germline V gene are LGHDT and YNNKEL (reference sequence). The V gene end was trimmed by 1 base and the J gene end by 4 bases; junction bases not matched to a gene: 3. This CDR3 comprises 15 residues. Here the CDR3 reads CASSQGAGVYNEQFF. The CDR3 bases are TGTGCCAGCAGCCAAGGAGCGGGGGTTTACAATGAGCAGTTCTTC.

The rearrangement links TRBV7-2 to TRBJ2-7; TRBD1 agrees at 7 bases. The CDR3 covers 14 residues. J lost 2 bases, V lost 4 bases, and 5 bases had no gene match. Germline V lookup: CDR1 SGHTA, CDR2 FQGNSA. The chain's CDR3 is CASSSDRAAYEQYV. In DNA form, the CDR3 reads TGTGCCAGCAGCTCCGACAGGGCGGCCTACGAGCAGTACGTC.

J is TRBJ2-7 and V is TRBV20-1; TRBD2 agrees at 15 bases. Germline V gene lookup returns CDR1 DFQATT and CDR2 SNEGSKA (reference sequence). J was trimmed by 6 bases and V by 4 bases; bases with no gene match: 1. This CDR3 is 13 amino acids long. The CDR3 DNA follows: TGCAGTGCTACGGGACTAGCGGGAGGCGAGCAGTACTTC. Translation: CSATGLAGGEQYF.

This clonotype was seen a few times. This sequence joins TRBV12-3 or TRBV12-4 and TRBJ1-5; D perhaps matches TRBD1 (5 bases). V lost 5 bases and J lost 3, with 14 bases in between. The CDR3 has 15 amino acids. As DNA, the CDR3 is TGTGCCAGCAGTGGGGGGGGGGTCCACAATCAGCCCCAGCATTTT. Amino acid sequence: CASSGGGVHNQPQHF.

This clonotype came up a few times. The gene calls are TRBV6-2 or TRBV6-3 and TRBJ2-7, with 8 bases identical to TRBD2. Germline lookup yields CDR1 MNHEY and CDR2 SVGEGT. After removal of 6 bases from V and 0 bases from J, the junction contained 7 bases not matched to a gene. CDR3 length equals 15 residues. DNA for the CDR3: TGTGCCAGCAGATTAGTAGCGGGACTCTCCTACGAGCAGTACTTC. Protein product: CASRLVAGLSYEQYF.

This clonotype was counted a few times. The rearrangement links TRBV20-1 to TRBJ1-3; the D gene is possibly TRBD1 (5 bases). This CDR3 comprises 15 residues. Germline values: CDR1 DFQATT, CDR2 SNEGSKA (reference sequence). Deletions cut 3 bases from V and 2 bases from J, with 14 bases between. The chain's CDR3 is CSASPRETPGNTIYF. Written as DNA, the CDR3 is TGCAGTGCTAGTCCCAGGGAAACCCCTGGAAACACCATATATTTT.

The chain employs TRBV25-1 and TRBJ2-1; 10 bases line up with TRBD1. V trimming: 4 bases; J trimming: 7 bases; junction bases outside the gene matches: 10. The germline V gene has CDR1 MGHDK and CDR2 SYGVNS. The CDR3 covers 16 residues. CDR3 nucleotide sequence: TGTGCCAGCAGTGGGGGCGGGACAGGGGCCCTAAATGAGCAGTTCTTC. Protein sequence: CASSGGGTGALNEQFF.

The rearrangement links TRBV21-1 to TRBJ2-7; TRBD1 reflects the table's D call only, with no check against the DNA. TRBV21-1 is a pseudogene. The CDR3 totals 15 residues. The CDR3 DNA is TGTGCCAGCAGCAAAGCGCCCGGAGGGGGCCACGAGCAGTACGTC. Its protein is CASSKAPGGGHEQYV.

This clonotype was seen only a few times. The rearrangement links TRBV5-5 to TRBJ1-5; D unresolved. Trimming cost V 0 bases and J 5 bases, with 9 bases left between them. The CDR3 runs 14 residues. Germline CDR1 is SGHKS and CDR2 is YYEKEE (reference sequence). The CDR3 sequence: CASSLDLGYQPQHF. The CDR3 DNA sequence: TGTGCCAGCAGCTTGGACCTAGGTTATCAGCCCCAGCATTTT. The full variable domain, with the rest looked up from reference TRBV5-5 and TRBJ1-5, is DAGVTQSPTHLIKTRGQQVTLRCSPISGHKSVSWYQQVLGQGPQFIFQYYEKEERGRGNFPDRFSARQFPNYSSELNVNALLLGDSALYLCASSLDLGYQPQHFGDGTRLSIL.

This clonotype has a count of ten or more. The chain joins TRBV20-1 to TRBJ2-1, with TRBD2 identical over 10 bases. This CDR3 is built from 16 residues. CDR1 is DFQATT and CDR2 is SNEGSKA in the germline V gene (reference sequence). V lost 6 bases and J lost 0; bases outside the gene matches: 8. The CDR3 DNA is TGCAGTGCCAGGGGGGCTAGCGGGAGCTCCTACAATGAGCAGTTCTTC. Protein product: CSARGASGSSYNEQFF.